These 28 T cell receptor beta chains share one sample of origin, sequenced in a study of tumor and adjacent non-tumor tissue in lung cancer. No cell sorting was done before RNA was extracted from the tissue. TCRbeta libraries were built with three rounds of nested PCR, modified from ARM-PCR. In TCRdb, the multiplex PCR reads were re-called with MiXCR into one record per CDR3 protein. Here the sample spans approximately 79,000 distinct CDR3 sequences, 61% being singletons. The sample comprised lung tumor tissue. These receptors were obtained from a man in his sixties or seventies with non-small cell lung cancer.

On this clonotype: A much more abundant neighbour one base away suggests this may be a read error. This chain uses TRBV7-9 with TRBJ2-1, with D hard to call. CDR1 is SEHNR and CDR2 is FQNEAQ in the germline V gene (reference sequence). The CDR3 totals 13 residues. CDR3 sequence: CASNLVGLREQFF. The DNA of the CDR3 is TGTGCCAGCAACTTAGTGGGCCTCAGGGAGCAGTTCTTC.

Of note for this clonotype: The junction departs from germline at one end; a sequencing error may be responsible. V gene TRBV10-3 combines with J gene TRBJ2-3; no reliable D call. This CDR3 contains 13 residues. Germline V CDR1 and CDR2: ENHRY, SYGVKD. This CDR3 reads CGIRNPVTDTQYF. The CDR3, as DNA: TGTGGCATCAGAAACCCGGTAACAGATACGCAGTATTTT.

Worth noting for this clonotype: With a much larger clone just one base away, this may be a read error. The chain employs TRBV28 and TRBJ2-3; maybe TRBD1 (6 bases). Germline V gene data show CDR1 as MDHEN and CDR2 as SYDVKM. This CDR3 is built from 15 residues. The CDR3 coding sequence is TGTGCCTGCAGTTCTCAGGGGCTGGGGACAGATACGCAGTATTTT. Protein: CACSSQGLGTDTQYF. Full variable domain (rest looked up from reference TRBV28 and TRBJ2-3): DVKVTQSSRYLVKRTGEKVFLECVQDMDHENMFWYRQDPGLGLRLIYFSYDVKMKEKGDIPEGYSVSREKKERFSLILESASTNQTSMYLCACSSQGLGTDTQYFGPGTRLTVL.

Points on this clonotype: This likely comes from a read error, as the CDR3 has no conserved phenylalanine or tryptophan at its end. The V and J genes are TRBV6-5 and TRBJ2-7; 10 bases align to TRBD2. J lost 4 bases, V lost 6 bases, and 9 bases had no gene match. The germline gives CDR1 MNHEY, CDR2 SVGAGI. The CDR3 spans 15 residues. The CDR3 spells CASRPRTSGLYEQYY. The CDR3 region has the DNA TGTGCCAGCAGGCCCCGGACTAGCGGACTATACGAGCAGTACTAC.

The chain links TRBV11-2 to TRBJ1-6; perhaps TRBD1 as D (6 bases). The CDR3 spans 16 residues. The V gene lost 0 bases and the J gene lost 15 bases, with 21 bases spanning the gap. The germline gives CDR1 SGHAT, CDR2 FQNNGV. CDR3 amino acids: CASSLDRQESNTHLHF. The DNA of the CDR3 is TGTGCCAGCAGCTTAGATCGACAGGAGTCTAATACACACCTCCACTTT. The entire variable domain, with the rest obtained from reference TRBV11-2 and TRBJ1-6, is as follows: EAGVAQSPRYKIIEKRQSVAFWCNPISGHATLYWYQQILGQGPKLLIQFQNNGVVDDSQLPKDRFSAERLKGVDSTLKIQPAKLEDSAVYLCASSLDRQESNTHLHFGNGTRLTVT.

The V gene is TRBV28, the J gene TRBJ2-2; no definite D call. CDR1 MDHEN and CDR2 SYDVKM come from the germline V gene. V was shortened by 5 bases and J by 3 bases, with 10 bases between the two germline ends. The CDR3 contains 14 residues. This CDR3 reads CASSLGLDTGELFF. In DNA, the CDR3 is TGTGCCAGCAGTCTTGGCCTCGACACCGGGGAGCTGTTTTTT.

This sequence joins TRBV11-2 and TRBJ2-7, with D uncertain. Germline V gene lookup returns CDR1 SGHAT and CDR2 FQNNGV. The CDR3 totals 14 residues. Trimming took 7 bases from V and 4 from J, leaving 17 bases between them. The CDR3 reads CASNSARRVYEQYF. The CDR3 region has the DNA TGTGCCAGCAACTCTGCCCGAAGGGTATACGAGCAGTACTTC.

This clonotype was counted once. Its ends do not fully match the called genes, so a read error is possible. The chain employs TRBV6-1 and TRBJ1-5, with D possibly being TRBD1 (5 bases). This CDR3 has 15 residues. The germline gives CDR1 MNHNS, CDR2 SASEGT. The CDR3 nucleotides read TGTGCAAGCAGTGGGAAAAGGGGTGACGCTCAGCCCCAGCATTTT. Translating gives CASSGKRGDAQPQHF.

This clonotype was counted many times. The gene calls are TRBV28 and TRBJ2-5; 8 bases are a match to TRBD1. Germline V gene lookup returns CDR1 MDHEN and CDR2 SYDVKM. The CDR3 consists of 16 residues. Unmatched junction bases numbered 11, after V lost 3 bases and J lost 5 bases. The CDR3 protein is CASSLVQGAAGETQYF. As DNA, the CDR3 is TGTGCCAGCAGTTTGGTGCAGGGGGCCGCGGGCGAGACCCAGTACTTC.

The V call is TRBV11-2, the J call TRBJ2-2; D unclear. CDR1 SGHAT and CDR2 FQNNGV come from the germline V gene. The CDR3 covers 14 residues. V was pared by 10 bases and J by 1 base, with 13 bases between. The CDR3 protein is CAISLCGNTGELFF. In nucleotides, the CDR3 is TGTGCCATTAGCTTATGCGGGAACACCGGGGAGCTGTTTTTT.

This rearrangement joins TRBV11-2 to TRBJ2-7; TRBD1 matches at 7 bases. Losses at the gene ends were 5 bases for V and 7 bases for J; bases not matched to a gene: 11. Germline V gene data show CDR1 as SGHAT and CDR2 as FQNNGV. This CDR3 spans 14 amino acids. The DNA of the CDR3 is TGTGCCAGCAGCACTTCAGACAGGGATTATGAGCAGTACTTC. Amino acid sequence: CASSTSDRDYEQYF.

This clonotype was recorded only once. The conserved final phenylalanine or tryptophan is absent from the CDR3, which likely points to a read error. The chain couples TRBV20-1 to TRBJ2-7, with 7 positions matching TRBD1. Germline lookup yields CDR1 DFQATT and CDR2 SNEGSKA (reference sequence). The J segment lost 0 bases and the V segment lost 7 bases, leaving 12 bases of the junction unmatched. CDR3 length: 15 residues. CDR3 sequence: CSDSDAGGISYEQYL. CDR3 sequence (DNA): TGCAGTGATAGTGATGCAGGGGGAATCTCCTACGAGCAGTACTTG.

With respect to this clonotype: The CDR3 ends on some other residue instead of the conserved phenylalanine or tryptophan, so this is likely a read error. The CDR3 DNA sequence: TGTGCTAGCAGCCAAGAGGCTAGCGGGGCGACAAGGGCCCAGTACATC. Residues: CASSQEASGATRAQYI. The chain couples TRBV4-2 to TRBJ2-5, with 9 bases aligning to TRBD2. Germline V gives CDR1 LGHNA, CDR2 YNFKEQ. CDR3 length: 16 amino acids.

About this clonotype itself: This may be a read error, as it is one base from a much larger clone. The rearrangement uses TRBV14 and TRBJ1-1; D remains ambiguous. CDR3 length: 14 amino acids. Germline V gene lookup returns CDR1 SGHDN and CDR2 FVKESK. The CDR3 DNA is TGTGCCAGCAGCCAAGAAAGGGTTAGCACTGACGCTTTCTTT. It specifies CASSQERVSTDAFF.

A remark on this clonotype: A single base separates this from a much larger clone, so it may be a read error. V and J are TRBV7-9 and TRBJ1-3; unclear D gene. The CDR3 is 13 amino acids. Germline loops: CDR1 SEHNR, CDR2 FQNEAQ (reference sequence). DNA for the CDR3: TGTGCCAACAGCCCGGACGGTGGAAACACCATATATTTT. Amino acids: CANSPDGGNTIYF. The full variable domain, with the rest looked up from reference TRBV7-9 and TRBJ1-3, is DTGVSQNPRHKITKRGQNVTFRCDPISEHNRLYWYRQTLGQGPEFLTYFQNEAQLEKSRLLSDRFSAERPKGSFSTLEIQRTEQGDSAMYLCANSPDGGNTIYFGEGSWLTVV.

This clonotype was detected ten times or more. The CDR3 loop reads CASSRDRAVEAFF. In nucleotides, the CDR3 is TGCGCCAGCAGCCGTGACAGGGCGGTTGAAGCTTTCTTT. The chain has TRBV4-1 and TRBJ1-1, with TRBD1 identical over 7 bases. The J segment lost 7 bases and the V segment lost 4 bases, leaving 6 bases of the junction unmatched. Germline V gene lookup returns CDR1 MGHRA and CDR2 YSYEKL. The CDR3 runs to 13 residues.

Comment on this clonotype: A single base separates this from a much larger clone, so it may be a read error. The chain employs TRBV6-1 and TRBJ1-1; unclear D gene. The germline CDR1 and CDR2 sequences are MNHNS and SASEGT. The CDR3 contains 15 residues. Written as DNA, the CDR3 is TGTGCCAGCAGTGAAAAAATCCTGTCGGGAACTGAAGTTTTCTTT. Protein product: CASSEKILSGTEVFF.

Comments on this clonotype: The junction departs from the called germline gene at one end, perhaps through a read error. The J gene is TRBJ1-6, the V gene TRBV6-2 or TRBV6-3, with unresolved D. The CDR3 consists of 13 residues. Germline values: CDR1 MNHEY, CDR2 SVGEGT. CDR3 residues: CASSRWLGSPIHF. The CDR3 nucleotides are TGTGCCAGCTCAAGGTGGCTGGGTTCACCCATCCACTTT.

Remarks on this clonotype: The conserved phenylalanine or tryptophan normally closing the CDR3 is absent here, so this likely arose from a read error. The chain is built from TRBV11-2 and TRBJ2-1; TRBD2 might be the D (5 bases). Germline V gene sequence: CDR1 SGHAT, CDR2 FQNNGV. The CDR3 length is 15 residues. V lost 1 base and J lost 8, with 15 bases in between. The CDR3 protein is CASSLVGGSVHEQFL. The CDR3 nucleotides are TGTGCCAGCAGCTTAGTGGGTGGGAGTGTCCATGAGCAGTTCTTA.

This clonotype came up a few times. A much more abundant neighbour one base away suggests this may be a read error. CDR3 region: CASSPVLRSGADVLTF. The CDR3 region has the DNA TGTGCCAGCAGCCCTGTGTTAAGGTCTGGGGCCGACGTCCTGACTTTC. The chain uses TRBV12-3 or TRBV12-4 and TRBJ2-6, with D perhaps matching TRBD1 (5 bases). The CDR3 is made up of 16 amino acids.

Details on this clonotype: One end of the junction is discordant with germline, which a read error may explain. The chain carries TRBV28 and TRBJ1-5, with 7 positions matching TRBD1. CDR1 and CDR2 from the germline V gene are MDHEN and SYDVKM. The CDR3 is made up of 14 amino acids. This CDR3 is CASSLQGVTQPRHF. The CDR3 DNA reads TGTGCCAGCAGTTTACAGGGGGTGACTCAGCCCCGGCATTTT. Full variable domain (outside the CDR3, taken from reference TRBV28 and TRBJ1-5): DVKVTQSSRYLVKRTGEKVFLECVQDMDHENMFWYRQDPGLGLRLIYFSYDVKMKEKGDIPEGYSVSREKKERFSLILESASTNQTSMYLCASSLQGVTQPRHFGDGTRLSIL.

This clonotype was detected a few times. This may come from a read error, since a much larger clone is one base off. J is TRBJ2-5 and V is TRBV28; no clear D gene. The V gene's germline CDR1 is MDHEN and CDR2 SYDVKM. The CDR3 sequence is 14 residues long. Trimming took 5 bases from V and 8 from J, leaving 18 bases between them. Here the CDR3 reads CASSETASQGTQYF. The CDR3 nucleotides read TGTGCCAGCAGTGAGACGGCCAGCCAAGGAACCCAGTACTTC.

The rearrangement links TRBV20-1 to TRBJ2-1, with D possibly being TRBD2 (6 bases). The germline V gene has CDR1 DFQATT and CDR2 SNEGSKA (reference sequence). Trimming took off 1 base at V and 7 bases at J, with 17 bases between the two ends. The CDR3 spans 15 residues. CDR3 region: CSARGVRRGKNEQFF. CDR3 bases: TGCAGTGCTAGAGGGGTAAGGCGGGGAAAGAATGAGCAGTTCTTC.

Remarks on this clonotype: A much larger clone differs from this one at a single base, so this may be a read error. The V and J genes are TRBV25-1 and TRBJ2-1; D is undetermined. The CDR3 consists of 11 residues. Germline lookup yields CDR1 MGHDK and CDR2 SYGVNS. V lost 9 bases, J lost 8 bases, and 11 bases lay in between. The CDR3 sequence: CASSQLDEQFF. The DNA for the CDR3 is TGTGCCAGTAGTCAGTTGGATGAGCAGTTCTTC.

This clonotype was seen ten or more times. The chain uses TRBV7-9 and TRBJ2-3; possibly TRBD2 for D (5 bases). The CDR3 is 14 amino acids. The V end was cut by 2 bases, the J end by 5 bases, with 11 bases between. Germline assignment: CDR1 SEHNR and CDR2 FQNEAQ (reference sequence). The CDR3 DNA is TGTGCCAGCAGCTTATATGAAGGGAGAGATACGCAGTATTTT. Translation: CASSLYEGRDTQYF.

At least ten counts were recorded for this clonotype. V usage is TRBV12-3 or TRBV12-4 and J usage is TRBJ1-4; D gene uncertain. Trimming pared 5 bases from V and 4 bases from J, leaving 11 bases between. The CDR3 is made up of 14 amino acids. The CDR3 loop is CASSPGMGNEKLFF. The CDR3 DNA is TGTGCCAGCAGTCCGGGGATGGGTAATGAAAAACTGTTTTTT.

This clonotype was counted many times. The V gene is TRBV28, the J gene TRBJ2-4; 9 bases fit TRBD1. The CDR3 is 13 residues long. J was trimmed by 7 bases and V by 5 bases; bases with no gene match: 3. Germline V gives CDR1 MDHEN, CDR2 SYDVKM. This CDR3 is CASSHDRGNIQYF. The DNA of the CDR3 is TGTGCCAGCAGTCATGACAGGGGGAACATTCAGTACTTC.

Ten or more counts support this clonotype. CDR3 coding DNA: TGCGCCAGCAGCTTGGGATTAACAGGGATGGCCACTGAAGCTTTCTTT. Translated: CASSLGLTGMATEAFF. The gene calls are TRBV5-1 and TRBJ1-1; tentatively, D is TRBD1 (6 bases). V was shortened by 0 bases and J by 4 bases, with 16 bases between the two germline ends. Germline V lookup: CDR1 SGHRS, CDR2 YFSETQ. This CDR3 region has 16 residues.